The 17 T cell receptor beta chains given below trace back to one sample, sequenced in a study of T cells in Graves' hyperthyroidism and ophthalmopathy. TCR beta CDR3 sequences were amplified from RNA transcripts. HTBI primers were employed in a first-round RT-PCR of the TCR CDR3. MiXCR, run by TCRdb on the multiplex PCR reads, gives a single entry per CDR3 protein. Among about 590,000 distinct CDR3 sequences listed, less than 20% were seen once. Source material: blood. These receptors came from a woman aged 25 to 39 with Graves' hyperthyroidism.

This clonotype has a count of ten or more. J is TRBJ2-3 and V is TRBV20-1; 9 nucleotides line up with TRBD1. This CDR3 contains 15 residues. Germline CDR1 DFQATT, CDR2 SNEGSKA (reference sequence). J gave up 4 bases and V 0 bases, and 5 bases lay outside the gene matches. The CDR3 reads CSARDGGQGPDTQYF. The DNA for the CDR3 is TGCAGTGCTAGAGATGGGGGACAGGGCCCAGATACGCAGTATTTT.

V is TRBV20-1 and J is TRBJ2-1; D gene uncertain. The CDR3 is made up of 12 amino acids. Germline V gene sequence: CDR1 DFQATT, CDR2 SNEGSKA (reference sequence). V was clipped by 5 bases and J by 3 bases, with 8 bases between them. CDR3 sequence (DNA): TGCAGTGCTCTAACGAACTACAATGAGCAGTTCTTC. It translates to CSALTNYNEQFF.

CDR3 nucleotides: TGTGCCAGCAGCCAGTACAGCCGGGACAGGGGGCGAATAACAGATACGCAGTATTTT. It encodes CASSQYSRDRGRITDTQYF. The chain couples TRBV14 to TRBJ2-3, with 12 nucleotides matching TRBD1. This CDR3 has 19 residues. Germline values: CDR1 SGHDN, CDR2 FVKESK. With 3 bases clipped from V and 3 bases from J, the junction kept 13 bases outside the gene matches.

This clonotype was found a few times. The V call is TRBV6-1, the J call TRBJ2-7; D not certain. This CDR3 is built from 13 residues. V lost 5 bases, J lost 6 bases, and 14 bases lay in between. Germline V lookup: CDR1 MNHNS, CDR2 SASEGT. The CDR3 nucleotides read TGTGCCAGCAGTTTTGCTAGGGCCTCCGAGCAGTACTTC. This translates into CASSFARASEQYF.

The sample holds many counts of this clonotype. The chain employs TRBV28 and TRBJ2-2, with 13 nucleotides matching TRBD2. This CDR3 is 16 amino acids long. Per germline, CDR1 MDHEN and CDR2 SYDVKM. The V gene end was trimmed by 6 bases and the J gene end by 7 bases; junction bases not matched to a gene: 8. The CDR3 DNA reads as TGTGCCAGCAGCCTTACTAGCGGGAGGGCTGTCGGGGAGCTGTTTTTT. Amino acid sequence: CASSLTSGRAVGELFF. Filled out from reference TRBV28 and TRBJ2-2, the complete variable domain reads DVKVTQSSRYLVKRTGEKVFLECVQDMDHENMFWYRQDPGLGLRLIYFSYDVKMKEKGDIPEGYSVSREKKERFSLILESASTNQTSMYLCASSLTSGRAVGELFFGEGSRLTVL.

The sample holds many counts of this clonotype. The chain combines TRBV12-3 or TRBV12-4 with TRBJ2-1; 11 bases are shared with TRBD2. CDR3 length: 15 amino acids. J was trimmed by 8 bases and V by 7 bases; bases with no gene match: 10. DNA for the CDR3: TGTGCCAGCACTGCGTCGACTAGCGGGACCCATGAGCAGTTCTTC. Protein sequence: CASTASTSGTHEQFF.

This clonotype has a count of ten or more. The chain has TRBV6-1 and TRBJ2-2; D remains unclear. The CDR3 length is 17 residues. V lost 0 bases, J lost 3 bases, and 14 bases lay in between. Per the germline V gene, CDR1 is MNHNS and CDR2 is SASEGT. The CDR3 nucleotides read TGTGCCAGCAGTGAAGCTAGCTCCAATCTACACACCGGGGAGCTGTTTTTT. The encoded protein is CASSEASSNLHTGELFF.

This clonotype was counted a few times. The chain is built from TRBV6-1 and TRBJ2-1; D possibly matches TRBD1 or TRBD2 (5 bases each). Germline lookup yields CDR1 MNHNS and CDR2 SASEGT. This CDR3 has 14 amino acids. V lost 6 bases, J lost 6 bases, and 15 bases lay in between. CDR3 sequence: CASRRGATGNEQFF. The DNA of the CDR3 is TGTGCCAGCAGACGAGGGGCTACCGGCAATGAGCAGTTCTTC.

The V call is TRBV27, the J call TRBJ1-2, with D perhaps matching TRBD1 (5 bases). The CDR3 is 13 residues long. CDR1 is MNHEY, CDR2 SMNVEV, per germline (reference sequence). The V gene lost 7 bases and the J gene lost 6 bases, with 15 bases spanning the gap. CDR3 region: CASTPGTWDGYTF. In DNA form, the CDR3 reads TGTGCCAGCACCCCTGGGACGTGGGATGGCTACACCTTC.

This clonotype showed up just a few times. Here the CDR3 DNA reads TGCAGTGCTACAACAGGGGTCAATGAGCAGTTCTTC. Its protein product is CSATTGVNEQFF. This chain joins TRBV20-1 and TRBJ2-1; 7 bases line up with TRBD1. This CDR3 spans 12 amino acids. In germline, CDR1 is DFQATT, CDR2 SNEGSKA (reference sequence). V shed 4 bases and J 6 bases; nucleotides not matched to a gene: 3.

This clonotype came up many times. The chain has TRBV12-3 or TRBV12-4 and TRBJ2-7; the D gene is possibly TRBD1 (5 bases). The CDR3 length is 14 residues. V gave up 2 bases and J gave up 2 bases, with 10 bases separating them. CDR3 sequence reads: CASSLTRQTYEQYF. CDR3 sequence (DNA): TGTGCCAGCAGTTTAACTCGACAGACCTACGAGCAGTACTTC.

This clonotype was detected many times. The chain combines TRBV6-2 or TRBV6-3 with TRBJ2-1; possibly TRBD1 or TRBD2 for D (6 bases each). Germline V gene data show CDR1 as MNHEY and CDR2 as SVGEGT. Trimming pared 5 bases from V and 8 bases from J, leaving 13 bases between. The CDR3 spans 13 residues. The CDR3 loop reads CASSRGESHEQFF. CDR3 DNA sequence: TGTGCCAGCAGTAGGGGGGAGTCGCATGAGCAGTTCTTC.

This rearrangement joins TRBV28 to TRBJ2-2, with TRBD1 identical over 8 bases. Germline loops: CDR1 MDHEN, CDR2 SYDVKM. The length of the CDR3 is 16 residues. With 3 bases clipped from V and 5 bases from J, the junction kept 8 bases outside the gene matches. The CDR3 loop is CASSFRGQGATGELFF. The CDR3 DNA reads as TGTGCCAGCAGTTTTCGGGGCCAGGGGGCTACCGGGGAGCTGTTTTTT.

Ten or more counts support this clonotype. The chain combines TRBV6-1 with TRBJ1-1, with TRBD1 matching 11 bases. This CDR3 region has 15 residues. V was clipped by 8 bases and J by 5 bases; unmatched bases: 10. CDR1 and CDR2 (germline): MNHNS, SASEGT. CDR3 in DNA: TGTGCCAGCCGGGACAGGGGGATGGGGGGGACTGAAGCTTTCTTT. Translation gives CASRDRGMGGTEAFF.

The sample holds a few counts of this clonotype. The chain uses TRBV9 and TRBJ2-2, with 7 bases aligning to TRBD1. Germline CDR1 SGDLS, CDR2 YYNGEE. This CDR3 has 18 amino acids. V shed 0 bases, J shed 4 bases, and the junction held 12 bases outside the gene matches. CDR3 DNA: TGTGCCAGCAGCGTAGAGGGGGACAGCACCCGAGGCACCGGGGAGCTGTTTTTT. Its protein is CASSVEGDSTRGTGELFF. The entire variable domain, with the rest obtained from reference TRBV9 and TRBJ2-2, is as follows: DSGVTQTPKHLITATGQRVTLRCSPRSGDLSVYWYQQSLDQGLQFLIQYYNGEERAKGNILERFSAQQFPDLHSELNLSSLELGDSALYFCASSVEGDSTRGTGELFFGEGSRLTVL.

In its sample, this clonotype was seen once. This chain links TRBV12-3 or TRBV12-4 with TRBJ1-4; D not certain. The CDR3 covers 15 residues. Trimming took 7 bases from V and 8 from J, leaving 20 bases between them. The CDR3 here is CASIFTDQLGEKLFF. For the CDR3, the DNA is TGTGCCAGCATCTTTACGGACCAGCTCGGCGAAAAACTGTTTTTT.

This rearrangement joins TRBV5-1 to TRBJ2-7; 9 bases fit TRBD2. The CDR3 runs 17 residues. From germline, CDR1 is SGHRS and CDR2 YFSETQ. With 0 bases clipped from V and 1 base from J, the junction kept 8 bases outside the gene matches. As DNA, the CDR3 is TGCGCCAGCAGCTTGGCGTTACTAGCGGGTGAGTCCTACGAGCAGTACTTC. Protein: CASSLALLAGESYEQYF. Full variable domain (outside the CDR3, taken from reference TRBV5-1 and TRBJ2-7): KAGVTQTPRYLIKTRGQQVTLSCSPISGHRSVSWYQQTPGQGLQFLFEYFSETQRNKGNFPGRFSGRQFSNSRSEMNVSTLELGDSALYLCASSLALLAGESYEQYFGPGTRLTVT.